Shown below are 8 T cell receptor beta chains from a single sample sequenced in a study of T-cell memory formation after mild COVID-19 (TCRdb year 2021). Library generation was performed with 5' RACE. Sequencing was performed on an Illumina NovaSeq 6000. TCRdb reprocessed the public reads (quality trimming at Q25 with fastp, clone calling with MiXCR) and kept in-frame beta chains. Entries are consolidated by CDR3 protein sequence, retaining the most common genes and DNA. Counted in this sample were roughly 150,000 distinct CDR3 sequences; around 27% of them appeared once. Roughly 25% of the sample is in the top ten clones. Source material: PBMCs or a T cell subset sorted from them (not recorded which). These receptors all come from an adult woman who had mild COVID-19 (a few samples of this study predate the infection). The sample titles of this study are shuffled in the database, so cell type and time point are left out; the donor was told from shared clones.

CDR3 sequence: CASSQDPGAQETQYF. CDR3 nucleotide sequence: TGTGCCAGCAGCCAAGACCCAGGGGCCCAAGAGACCCAGTACTTC. The chain joins TRBV4-2 to TRBJ2-5; weak D call: TRBD1 (6 bases). Trimming pared 0 bases from V and 1 base from J, leaving 9 bases between. The CDR3 sequence is 15 residues long. CDR1 and CDR2 (germline): LGHNA, YNFKEQ.

The chain recombines TRBV18 with TRBJ1-5, with 11 bases that match TRBD1. Germline V gives CDR1 KGHSH, CDR2 LQKENI. This CDR3 is 15 amino acids long. Trimming at V came to 3 bases and at J to 7 bases, leaving 5 bases not matched to a gene. This CDR3 is CASSPGTGGSQPQHF. DNA for the CDR3: TGTGCCAGCTCACCCGGGACAGGGGGGAGCCAGCCCCAGCATTTT.

CDR3 DNA: TGCGCCAGCAGCCAAGATGAGACTTCTGGTGAGCAGTTCTTC. It codes for CASSQDETSGEQFF. J is TRBJ2-1 and V is TRBV4-1; D remains ambiguous. Germline CDR1 reads MGHRA; CDR2 reads YSYEKL. Trimming cost V 0 bases and J 9 bases, with 12 bases left between them. The CDR3 extends over 14 amino acids.

This clonotype occurred a few times. This sequence joins TRBV24-1 and TRBJ2-5; D may be TRBD2 (5 bases). Trimming shortened V by 7 bases and J by 5 bases, and 13 bases separated the two germline ends. This CDR3 is 13 amino acids long. In germline, CDR1 is KGHDR, CDR2 SFDVKD. The DNA for the CDR3 is TGTGCCACCAGATCCGAGGGTCTGGAGACCCAGTACTTC. This encodes CATRSEGLETQYF.

The J gene is TRBJ2-1, the V gene TRBV12-3 or TRBV12-4; perhaps TRBD1 as D (6 bases). This CDR3 has 15 amino acids. V lost 6 bases and J lost 10, with 22 bases in between. CDR3 sequence (DNA): TGTGCCAGCAGCCTCTCAAGCTTGGGGGCGAAAGAGCAGTTCTTC. Translating gives CASSLSSLGAKEQFF.

This chain joins TRBV7-6 and TRBJ2-6; possibly TRBD1 for D (5 bases). Germline CDR1 and CDR2: SGHVS and FNYEAQ. CDR3 length equals 18 residues. V lost 1 base, J lost 2 bases, and 15 bases lay in between. CDR3 amino acids: CASSLVFGAAAGANVLTF. CDR3 DNA sequence: TGTGCCAGCAGCTTAGTTTTTGGGGCAGCCGCTGGGGCCAACGTCCTGACTTTC. The variable domain in full, with the rest retrieved from reference TRBV7-6 and TRBJ2-6, is GAGVSQSPRYKVTKRGQDVALRCDPISGHVSLYWYRQALGQGPEFLTYFNYEAQQDKSGLPNDRFSAERPEGSISTLTIQRTEQRDSAMYRCASSLVFGAAAGANVLTFGAGSRLTVL.

This clonotype has a handful of counts. The rearrangement joins TRBV7-8 to TRBJ2-7; 7 nucleotides agree with TRBD1. This CDR3 spans 16 amino acids. Per the germline V gene, CDR1 is SGHVS and CDR2 is FQNEAQ. The V segment lost 0 bases and the J segment 3 bases; nucleotides outside the gene matches: 8. CDR3 sequence (DNA): TGTGCCAGCAGCTTAGCGATAGGGGGCTCTATCTACGAGCAGTACTTC. Protein sequence: CASSLAIGGSIYEQYF. The full variable domain, in which reference TRBV7-8 and TRBJ2-7 provide the parts outside the CDR3, is GAGVSQSPRYKVAKRGQDVALRCDPISGHVSLFWYQQALGQGPEFLTYFQNEAQLDKSGLPSDRFFAERPEGSVSTLKIQRTQQEDSAVYLCASSLAIGGSIYEQYFGPGTRLTVT.

This clonotype was seen only a few times. This rearrangement joins TRBV30 to TRBJ2-1; 8 bases match TRBD1. Germline CDR1 reads GTSNPN; CDR2 reads SVGIG (reference sequence). The CDR3 runs 13 residues. With V trimmed by 3 bases and J by 8 bases, 6 bases remained unmatched. For the CDR3, the DNA is TGTGCCTGGAGCCTCCAGGGGGCGGATGAGCAGTTCTTC. This encodes CAWSLQGADEQFF.